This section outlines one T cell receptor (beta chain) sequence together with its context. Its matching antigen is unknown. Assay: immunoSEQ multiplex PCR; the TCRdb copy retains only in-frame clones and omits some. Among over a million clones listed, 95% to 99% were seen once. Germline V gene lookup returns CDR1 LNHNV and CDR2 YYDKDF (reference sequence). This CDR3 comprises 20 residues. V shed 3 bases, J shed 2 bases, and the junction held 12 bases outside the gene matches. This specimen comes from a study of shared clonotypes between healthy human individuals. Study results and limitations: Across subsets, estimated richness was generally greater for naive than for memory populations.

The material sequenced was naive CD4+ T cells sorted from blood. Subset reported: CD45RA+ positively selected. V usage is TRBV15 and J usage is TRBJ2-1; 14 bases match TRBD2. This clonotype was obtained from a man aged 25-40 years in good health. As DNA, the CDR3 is TGTGCCACCAGCAGTCTCACACTTGGGACTAGCGGGAGCCCCTACAATGAGCAGTTCTTC. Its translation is CATSSLTLGTSGSPYNEQFF.